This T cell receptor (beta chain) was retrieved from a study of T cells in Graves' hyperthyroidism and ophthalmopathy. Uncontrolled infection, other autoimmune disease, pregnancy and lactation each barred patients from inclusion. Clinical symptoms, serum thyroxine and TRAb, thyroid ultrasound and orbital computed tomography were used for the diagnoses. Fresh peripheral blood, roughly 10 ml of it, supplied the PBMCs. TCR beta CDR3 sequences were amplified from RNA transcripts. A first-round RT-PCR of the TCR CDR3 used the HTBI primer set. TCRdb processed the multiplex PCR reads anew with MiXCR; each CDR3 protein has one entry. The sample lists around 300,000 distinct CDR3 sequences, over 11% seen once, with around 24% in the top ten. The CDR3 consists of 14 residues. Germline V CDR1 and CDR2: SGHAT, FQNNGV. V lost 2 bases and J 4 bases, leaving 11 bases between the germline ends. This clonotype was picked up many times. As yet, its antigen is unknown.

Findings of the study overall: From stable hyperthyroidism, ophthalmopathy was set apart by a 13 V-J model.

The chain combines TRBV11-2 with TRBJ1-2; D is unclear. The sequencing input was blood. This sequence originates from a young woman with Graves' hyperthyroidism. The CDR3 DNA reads TGTGCCAGCAGCTTAACTACAGATTCCTATGGCTACACCTTC. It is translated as CASSLTTDSYGYTF.